The present TCR beta chain was sequenced within a study of beta chain features in type 1 diabetes. Study results and caveats: Relative to healthy donors, patients appeared to have naive, central memory and Treg TCRB repertoires that were more similar. Insertion counts at VDJ junctions were lower in type 1 diabetes patients, who also showed more deletions there.

Reverse transcribing all isolated RNA meant expressed TCRB transcripts were sequenced. Sequenced by immunoSEQ multiplex PCR; TCRdb stores in-frame clones only, minus some. The table lists roughly 300,000 clones, about 15% of them singletons, with 6.7% in the top ten. Only a few counts were recorded for this clone. Its target is not known. The CDR3 runs 13 residues. V lost 7 bases and J lost 9, with 16 bases in between. CDR1 is LNHDA and CDR2 is SQIVND in the germline V gene (reference sequence). The specimen was central memory CD4+ T cells from blood. The rearrangement uses TRBV19 and TRBJ1-5, with D hard to call. This clonotype was sampled from a young man in good health. In DNA form, the CDR3 reads TGTGCCAGTAATTTTGAAAGGGATTGGCCCCAGCATTTT. It codes for CASNFERDWPQHF.